This T cell receptor (beta chain) is drawn from a study of fetal regulatory T cell absence and autoimmunity. The repertoire was sequenced with immunoSEQ multiplex PCR; TCRdb's copy has only in-frame clones and lacks some. This table has roughly 95,000 clones, about 78% appearing once. V lost 7 bases to trimming and J lost 0 bases, with 13 bases between them. The germline CDR1 and CDR2 sequences are SQVTM and ANQGSEA. This CDR3 is built from 14 residues. Study conclusions and caveats: Pancreas TCRs were oligoclonally enriched versus cord blood, some clones over 85-fold.

Comment on this clone: Its antigen is not known.

The chain employs TRBV29-1 and TRBJ2-1; D gene uncertain. The source is a male donor with IPEX syndrome. The sample taken for sequencing was pancreas tissue. As DNA, the CDR3 is TGCAGCGAGGAGCTTATGAGCTCCTACAATGAGCAGTTCTTC. Amino acid sequence: CSEELMSSYNEQFF.